These 19 T cell receptor beta chains were sequenced from one sample in a study of T cell changes during pregnancy in multiple sclerosis (dated by TCRdb to the late 2010s). Library method: the immunoSEQ multiplex PCR assay. TCRdb obtained this table from immuneACCESS and retained in-frame rearrangements with V and J assigned. These tables miss some clones; where compared with another copy, unresolved V genes account for less than half of the shortfall, and the remainder is unexplained. The sample profile shows over 30,000 clones; approximately 92% of them were found once. 0.95% to 1.5% of the sample comes from the top ten. The sample taken for sequencing was PBMCs (not recorded whether the cells were cultured). The receptors shown here come from a female donor with multiple sclerosis, enrolled in a pregnancy study.

The rearrangement links TRBV28 to TRBJ2-7; perhaps TRBD1 as D (5 bases). V was cut by 7 bases and J by 5 bases, with 21 bases left in between. Looked up from germline, CDR1 is MDHEN and CDR2 is SYDVKM. The CDR3 spans 15 residues. The CDR3 here is CASTHTPQGYDEQYF. For the CDR3, the DNA is TGTGCCAGCACCCACACCCCCCAGGGATATGACGAGCAGTACTTC.

This sequence joins TRBV29-1 and TRBJ2-1; D is unclear. The germline gives CDR1 SQVTM, CDR2 ANQGSEA. Trimming pared 4 bases from V and 4 bases from J, leaving 14 bases between. The length of the CDR3 is 14 residues. CDR3 residues: CSVVGPPLYNEQFF. DNA for the CDR3: TGCAGCGTTGTTGGGCCACCCCTTTACAATGAGCAGTTCTTC.

The chain links TRBV29-1 to TRBJ1-2; no reliable D call. CDR1 and CDR2 (germline): SQVTM, ANQGSEA. The V end lost 0 bases, the J end lost 7 bases, and 12 bases lay between the germline ends. The CDR3 is 13 residues long. For the CDR3, the DNA is TGCAGCGTTGAAGATCTAAATTCATCTGGCTACACCTTC. This translates into CSVEDLNSSGYTF.

V and J are TRBV7-3 and TRBJ2-1, with D tentatively TRBD1 or TRBD2 (6 bases each). This CDR3 comprises 14 residues. V was shortened by 5 bases and J by 6 bases, with 14 bases between the two germline ends. Germline V gene data show CDR1 as SGHTA and CDR2 as FQGTGA. The CDR3 loop reads CASSPSGGVNEQFF. The CDR3 nucleotides are TGTGCCAGCAGCCCCTCCGGGGGCGTCAATGAGCAGTTCTTC. Full variable domain (remainder filled in from reference TRBV7-3 and TRBJ2-1): GAGVSQTPSNKVTEKGKYVELRCDPISGHTALYWYRQSLGQGPEFLIYFQGTGAADDSGLPNDRFFAVRPEGSVSTLKIQRTERGDSAVYLCASSPSGGVNEQFFGPGTRLTVL.

The J gene is TRBJ2-1, the V gene TRBV27; TRBD2 aligns across 10 bases. The V segment lost 5 bases and the J segment 0 bases; nucleotides outside the gene matches: 10. Germline V gene sequence: CDR1 MNHEY, CDR2 SMNVEV (reference sequence). This CDR3 comprises 18 residues. In nucleotides, the CDR3 is TGTGCCAGCAGTCCGCTTGCACTAGCGGGACCCTCCTACAATGAGCAGTTCTTC. Encoded protein: CASSPLALAGPSYNEQFF.

This clone has just one count. The chain links TRBV7-3 to TRBJ2-7; weak D call: TRBD2 (6 bases). The V gene's germline CDR1 is SGHTA and CDR2 FQGTGA. This CDR3 comprises 20 residues. V dropped 3 bases and J dropped 2 bases, with 29 bases sitting between them. The CDR3 reads CASSFFLGSGREVLTYEQYF. CDR3 DNA: TGTGCCAGCAGCTTTTTTCTGGGGTCGGGCAGGGAGGTCCTAACCTACGAGCAGTACTTC.

This sequence joins TRBV6-4 and TRBJ2-1; 10 bases are shared with TRBD2. The trim removed 0 bases at V and 9 bases at J, leaving 8 bases unmatched. The CDR3 consists of 16 residues. Looked up from germline, CDR1 is MRHNA and CDR2 is SNTAGT. In DNA, the CDR3 is TGTGCCAGCAGTGACTCTGGCCCTGGGACTAGCGTTGAGCAGTTCTTC. Its translation is CASSDSGPGTSVEQFF.

The V call is TRBV10-1, the J call TRBJ2-7; D possibly corresponds to TRBD2 (6 bases). This CDR3 is 14 amino acids long. CDR1 and CDR2 (germline): WNHNN, SYGVQD (reference sequence). Trimming shortened V by 0 bases and J by 11 bases, and 17 bases separated the two germline ends. The CDR3 bases are TGCGCCAGCAGTGAGTCAGGTGCCGCCGGCGGGGAGTACTTC. Residues: CASSESGAAGGEYF.

This clone is medium-sized by share. The chain is built from TRBV5-6 and TRBJ2-1; no clear D gene. The V gene's germline CDR1 is SGHDT and CDR2 YYEEEE. This CDR3 has 13 amino acids. V gave up 4 bases and J gave up 10 bases, with 15 bases separating them. The CDR3 region has the DNA TGTGCCAGCAGCGATGGTACTTTGCAGGAGCAGTTCTTC. Amino acids: CASSDGTLQEQFF.

This chain connects TRBV27 to TRBJ2-7; 9 nucleotides match TRBD2. Trimming cost V 4 bases and J 1 base; bases outside gene matches: 20. This CDR3 contains 20 residues. Germline lookup yields CDR1 MNHEY and CDR2 SMNVEV (reference sequence). The CDR3 DNA follows: TGTGCCAGCAGTTCCCCAAGCCTAAAGGAGCGGGAGGACACTTCCTACGAGCAGTACTTC. The encoded protein is CASSSPSLKEREDTSYEQYF.

The chain employs TRBV18 and TRBJ2-7; 11 bases align to TRBD2. V lost 3 bases and J lost 4; bases outside the gene matches: 5. Germline CDR1 reads KGHSH; CDR2 reads LQKENI. The CDR3 length is 15 residues. CDR3 sequence reads: CASSPTGTSGYEQYF. The CDR3, as DNA: TGTGCCAGCTCACCGACCGGGACTAGCGGTTACGAGCAGTACTTC.

The V and J genes are TRBV27 and TRBJ1-4, with D perhaps TRBD1 (5 bases). This CDR3 has 17 amino acids. Trimming stripped 5 bases from V and 0 bases from J, with 16 bases between. Per germline, CDR1 MNHEY and CDR2 SMNVEV (reference sequence). The chain's CDR3 is CASSHSGTESTNEKLFF. The CDR3 coding sequence is TGTGCCAGCAGTCATTCCGGGACGGAGTCAACTAATGAAAAACTGTTTTTT.

The genes are TRBV7-2 and TRBJ1-2; D is unclear. Trimming took 5 bases from V and 6 from J, leaving 22 bases between them. Germline values: CDR1 SGHTA, CDR2 FQGNSA. The CDR3 sequence is 16 residues long. The CDR3 sequence is CASSPPAVSAGDGYTF. The CDR3 bases are TGTGCCAGCAGCCCACCTGCAGTGTCAGCCGGAGATGGCTACACCTTC. The variable domain in full, completed from reference TRBV7-2 and TRBJ1-2, reads GAGVSQSPSNKVTEKGKDVELRCDPISGHTALYWYRQSLGQGLEFLIYFQGNSAPDKSGLPSDRFSAERTGGSVSTLTIQRTQQEDSAVYLCASSPPAVSAGDGYTFGSGTRLTVV.

This clone was seen only once. Here the CDR3 reads CASSPPQGAEAFF. The CDR3 DNA follows: TGTGCCAGCTCACCACCTCAGGGCGCTGAAGCTTTCTTT. The V gene is TRBV18, the J gene TRBJ1-1; TRBD1 is a possible D gene (5 bases). The CDR3 totals 13 residues. Deletions cut 0 bases from V and 6 bases from J, with 8 bases between. From germline, CDR1 is KGHSH and CDR2 LQKENI.

This clone appeared once. The chain uses TRBV29-1 and TRBJ2-7; 11 nucleotides line up with TRBD2. Germline CDR1 SQVTM, CDR2 ANQGSEA. This CDR3 is built from 15 residues. V lost 5 bases to trimming and J lost 0 bases; unmatched junction nucleotides: 6. CDR3 protein: CSVTGTSGYSYEQYF. The CDR3 region has the DNA TGCAGCGTTACCGGGACTAGCGGTTACTCCTACGAGCAGTACTTC.

The CDR3 DNA sequence: TGCGCCAGCAGCCCCCCCGGCCTGGAGACCCAGTACTTC. This gives the protein CASSPPGLETQYF. The V gene is TRBV5-1, the J gene TRBJ2-5; D is uncertain. This CDR3 has 13 residues. Trimming removed 4 bases from V and 5 bases from J, with 12 bases in between. CDR1 SGHRS and CDR2 YFSETQ come from the germline V gene.

This chain links TRBV5-1 with TRBJ1-4; no reliable D call. The CDR3 extends over 16 amino acids. V was clipped by 1 base and J by 4 bases, with 14 bases between them. Per germline, CDR1 SGHRS and CDR2 YFSETQ. Here the CDR3 DNA reads TGCGCCAGCAGCTTGTGGGCTCCAGTTAATAATGAAAAACTGTTTTTT. Amino acids: CASSLWAPVNNEKLFF.

In this sample, this clone turned up once. The rearrangement links TRBV2 to TRBJ1-4; D perhaps matches TRBD1 (6 bases). The CDR3 has 13 amino acids. V lost 6 bases and J 7 bases, leaving 12 bases between the germline ends. Germline V CDR1 and CDR2: SNHLY, FYNNEI. This chain's CDR3 is CASSRGGSEKLFF. CDR3 coding DNA: TGTGCCAGCAGCCGGGGGGGCTCTGAAAAACTGTTTTTT.

CDR3 bases: TGTGCCAGCAGTCTTAGGGGGATGGCATACGAGCAGTACTTC. This sequence encodes CASSLRGMAYEQYF. This sequence joins TRBV27 and TRBJ2-7; perhaps TRBD1 as D (6 bases). The CDR3 sequence is 14 residues long. The germline CDR1 and CDR2 sequences are MNHEY and SMNVEV (reference sequence). V lost 5 bases and J lost 4, with 15 bases in between.